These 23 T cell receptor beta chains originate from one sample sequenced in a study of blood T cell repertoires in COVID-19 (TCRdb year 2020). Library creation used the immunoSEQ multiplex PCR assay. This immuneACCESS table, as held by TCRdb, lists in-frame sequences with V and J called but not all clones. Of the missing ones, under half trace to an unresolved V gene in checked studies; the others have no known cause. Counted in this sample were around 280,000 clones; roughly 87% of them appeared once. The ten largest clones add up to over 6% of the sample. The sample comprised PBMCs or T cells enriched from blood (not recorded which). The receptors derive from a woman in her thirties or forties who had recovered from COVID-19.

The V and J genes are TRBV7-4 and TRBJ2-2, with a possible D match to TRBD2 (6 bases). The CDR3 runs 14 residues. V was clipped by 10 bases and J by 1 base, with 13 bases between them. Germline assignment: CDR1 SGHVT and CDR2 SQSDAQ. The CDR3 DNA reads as TGTGCCACCACGGGGGTGGGGAACACCGGGGAGCTGTTTTTT. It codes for CATTGVGNTGELFF.

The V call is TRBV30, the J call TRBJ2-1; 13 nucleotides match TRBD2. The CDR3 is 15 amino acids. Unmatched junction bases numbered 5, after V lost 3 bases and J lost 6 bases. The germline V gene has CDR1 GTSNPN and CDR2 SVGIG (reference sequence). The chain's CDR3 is CAWSEWTSGSNEQFF. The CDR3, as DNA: TGTGCCTGGAGCGAATGGACTAGCGGGAGCAATGAGCAGTTCTTC.

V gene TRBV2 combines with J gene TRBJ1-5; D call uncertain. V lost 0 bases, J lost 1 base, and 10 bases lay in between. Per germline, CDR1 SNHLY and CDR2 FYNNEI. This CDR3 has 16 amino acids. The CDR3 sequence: CASSEALGSSNQPQHF. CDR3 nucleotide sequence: TGTGCCAGCAGTGAAGCGCTGGGCAGCAGCAATCAGCCCCAGCATTTT.

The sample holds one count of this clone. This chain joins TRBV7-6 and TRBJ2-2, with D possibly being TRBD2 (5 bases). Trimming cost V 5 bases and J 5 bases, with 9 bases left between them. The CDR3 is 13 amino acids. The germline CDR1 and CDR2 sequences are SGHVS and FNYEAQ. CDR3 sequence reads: CASSRDLTGELFF. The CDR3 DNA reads TGTGCCAGCAGCCGGGATCTGACCGGGGAGCTGTTTTTT.

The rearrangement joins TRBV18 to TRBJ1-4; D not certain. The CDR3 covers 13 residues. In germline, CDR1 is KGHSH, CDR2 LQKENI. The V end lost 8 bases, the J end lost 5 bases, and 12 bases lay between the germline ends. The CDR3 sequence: CASQEGINEKLFF. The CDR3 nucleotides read TGTGCCAGCCAGGAGGGAATAAATGAAAAACTGTTTTTT.

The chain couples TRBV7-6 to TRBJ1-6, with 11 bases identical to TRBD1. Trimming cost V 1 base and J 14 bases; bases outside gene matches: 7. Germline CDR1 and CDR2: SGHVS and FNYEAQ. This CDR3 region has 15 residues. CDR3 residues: CASSLGGQGVRALHF. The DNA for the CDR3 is TGTGCCAGCAGCTTAGGGGGACAGGGGGTTCGCGCCCTCCACTTT.

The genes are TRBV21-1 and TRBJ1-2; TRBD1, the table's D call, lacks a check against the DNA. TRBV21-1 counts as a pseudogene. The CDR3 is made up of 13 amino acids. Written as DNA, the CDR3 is TGTGCCAGCAGCACCCAGGGGTGGACGGGCTACACCTTC. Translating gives CASSTQGWTGYTF.

The CDR3 is CASIRGGTRGYTF. CDR3 nucleotides: TGTGCCAGCATCCGGGGGGGGACGCGAGGCTACACCTTC. V is TRBV13 and J is TRBJ1-2; a possible D gene is TRBD1 (5 bases). V lost 7 bases to trimming and J lost 8 bases, with 17 bases between them. Germline lookup yields CDR1 PRHDT and CDR2 FYEKMQ (reference sequence). This CDR3 contains 13 residues.

CDR3 loop: CAWSVLLANEQFF. In DNA form, the CDR3 reads TGTGCCTGGAGTGTACTACTAGCGAATGAGCAGTTCTTC. The chain links TRBV30 to TRBJ2-1, with 7 bases fitting TRBD2. Germline loops: CDR1 GTSNPN, CDR2 SVGIG (reference sequence). CDR3 length: 13 residues. V lost 0 bases and J lost 7; bases outside the gene matches: 3.

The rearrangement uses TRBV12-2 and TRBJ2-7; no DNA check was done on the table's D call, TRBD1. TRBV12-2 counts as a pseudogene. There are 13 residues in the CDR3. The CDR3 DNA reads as TGTGCAAGTCGCTCCCCAGGGGGCTACGAGCAGTACTTC. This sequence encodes CASRSPGGYEQYF.

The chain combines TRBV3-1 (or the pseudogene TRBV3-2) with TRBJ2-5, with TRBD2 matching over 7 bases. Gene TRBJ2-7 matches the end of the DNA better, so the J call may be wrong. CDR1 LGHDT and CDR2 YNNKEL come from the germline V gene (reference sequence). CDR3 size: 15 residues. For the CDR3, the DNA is TGTGCCAGCAGCCAAGAGAGGCGGGGGACCTACGAGCAGTACTTC. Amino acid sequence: CASSQERRGTYEQYF.

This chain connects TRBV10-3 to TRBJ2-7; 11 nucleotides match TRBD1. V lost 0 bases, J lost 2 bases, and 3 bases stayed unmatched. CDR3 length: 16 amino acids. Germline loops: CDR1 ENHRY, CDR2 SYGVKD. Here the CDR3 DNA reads TGTGCCATCAGTGAGTCGAGGGACAGGGGGGCCTACGAGCAGTACTTC. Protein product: CAISESRDRGAYEQYF.

CDR3: CATSRDGTGGSTDTQYF. CDR3 DNA sequence: TGTGCCACCAGCAGGGACGGGACAGGGGGAAGCACAGATACGCAGTATTTT. This chain uses TRBV15 with TRBJ2-3; 11 positions match TRBD1. V shed 3 bases, J shed 0 bases, and the junction held 5 bases outside the gene matches. Looked up from germline, CDR1 is LNHNV and CDR2 is YYDKDF (reference sequence). CDR3 length: 17 residues.

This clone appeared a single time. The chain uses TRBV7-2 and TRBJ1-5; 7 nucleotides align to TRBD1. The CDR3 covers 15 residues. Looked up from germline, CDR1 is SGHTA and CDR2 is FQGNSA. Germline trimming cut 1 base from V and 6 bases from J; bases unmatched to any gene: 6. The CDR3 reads CASSLGQGSSQPQHF. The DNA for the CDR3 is TGTGCCAGCAGCTTAGGACAGGGTTCCAGTCAGCCCCAGCATTTT.

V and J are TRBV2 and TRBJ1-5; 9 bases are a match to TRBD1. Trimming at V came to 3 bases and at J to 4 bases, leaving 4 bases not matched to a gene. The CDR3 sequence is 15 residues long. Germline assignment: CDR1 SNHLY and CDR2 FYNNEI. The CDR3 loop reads CASSEDRGRNQPQHF. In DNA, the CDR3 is TGTGCCAGCAGTGAGGACAGGGGACGGAATCAGCCCCAGCATTTT.

The CDR3 here is CASSSGTGGNTIYF. CDR3 in DNA: TGTGCCAGCAGCTCCGGGACAGGAGGAAACACCATATATTTT. The chain carries TRBV7-9 and TRBJ1-3; 8 nucleotides align to TRBD1. This CDR3 spans 14 amino acids. CDR1 and CDR2 (germline): SEHNR, FQNEAQ (reference sequence). The V segment lost 4 bases and the J segment 4 bases; nucleotides outside the gene matches: 3.

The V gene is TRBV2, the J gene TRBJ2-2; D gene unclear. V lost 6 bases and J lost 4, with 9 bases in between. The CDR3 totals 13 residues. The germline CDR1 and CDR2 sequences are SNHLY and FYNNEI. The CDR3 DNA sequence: TGTGCCAGCAGAAAGACAATCACCGGGGAGCTGTTTTTT. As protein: CASRKTITGELFF.

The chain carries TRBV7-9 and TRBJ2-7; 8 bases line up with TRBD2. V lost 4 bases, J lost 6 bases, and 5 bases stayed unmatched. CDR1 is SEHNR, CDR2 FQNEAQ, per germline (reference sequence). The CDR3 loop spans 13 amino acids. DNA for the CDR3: TGTGCCAGCAGCTCTACTAGCGGCGGCGAGCAGTACTTC. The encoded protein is CASSSTSGGEQYF.

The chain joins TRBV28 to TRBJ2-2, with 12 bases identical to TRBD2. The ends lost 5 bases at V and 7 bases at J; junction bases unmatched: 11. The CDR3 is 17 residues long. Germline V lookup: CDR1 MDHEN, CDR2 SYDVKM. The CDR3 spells CASSRLTSGSTHGELFF. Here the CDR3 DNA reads TGTGCCAGCAGTCGCCTGACTAGCGGGAGTACCCACGGGGAGCTGTTTTTT.

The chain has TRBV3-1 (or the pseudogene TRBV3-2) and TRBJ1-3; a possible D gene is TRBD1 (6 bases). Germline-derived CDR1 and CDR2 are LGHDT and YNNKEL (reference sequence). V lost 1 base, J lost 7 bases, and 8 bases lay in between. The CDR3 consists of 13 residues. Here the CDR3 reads CASSQGTVNTIYF. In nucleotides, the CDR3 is TGTGCCAGCAGCCAAGGGACAGTTAACACCATATATTTT.

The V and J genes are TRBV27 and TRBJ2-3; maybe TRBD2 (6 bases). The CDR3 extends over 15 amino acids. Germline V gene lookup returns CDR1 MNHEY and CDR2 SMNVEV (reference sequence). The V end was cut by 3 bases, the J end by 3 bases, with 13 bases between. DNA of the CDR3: TGTGCCAGCAGTTTGCGGGAAGCCGGTACAGATACGCAGTATTTT. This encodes CASSLREAGTDTQYF.

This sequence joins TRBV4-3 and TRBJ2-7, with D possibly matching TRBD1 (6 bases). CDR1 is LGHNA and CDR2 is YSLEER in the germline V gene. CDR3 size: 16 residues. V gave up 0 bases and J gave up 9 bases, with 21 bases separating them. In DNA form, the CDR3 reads TGCGCCAGCAGCCAAGATTATAAGCGAAGGTTGGACAGGCAGTACTTC. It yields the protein CASSQDYKRRLDRQYF.

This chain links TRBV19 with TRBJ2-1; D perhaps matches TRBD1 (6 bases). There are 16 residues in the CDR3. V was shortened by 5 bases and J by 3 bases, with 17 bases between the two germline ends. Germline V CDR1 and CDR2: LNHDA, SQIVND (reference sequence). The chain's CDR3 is CASSLAGDKYYNEQFF. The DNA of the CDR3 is TGTGCCAGTAGTCTAGCCGGGGACAAGTACTACAATGAGCAGTTCTTC.